This T cell receptor (beta chain) was retrieved from a study of control samples from healthy donors and cancer patients. This CDR3 region has 13 residues. V lost 10 bases and J 4 bases, leaving 16 bases between the germline ends. The data were produced by immunoSEQ multiplex PCR, yet TCRdb's version contains in-frame clones alone and is incomplete. The top ten hold 0.95% to 1.4% of the sample, which has under 70,000 clones, 90% to 97% seen once. The receptor was isolated from a young woman in good health. The sample comprised blood. The rearrangement uses TRBV12-3 or TRBV12-4 and TRBJ1-2; D is possibly TRBD1 (5 bases). The CDR3 DNA sequence: TGTGCCACCTCACCCTGGGGGACCTATGGCTACACCTTC. Its translation is CATSPWGTYGYTF.